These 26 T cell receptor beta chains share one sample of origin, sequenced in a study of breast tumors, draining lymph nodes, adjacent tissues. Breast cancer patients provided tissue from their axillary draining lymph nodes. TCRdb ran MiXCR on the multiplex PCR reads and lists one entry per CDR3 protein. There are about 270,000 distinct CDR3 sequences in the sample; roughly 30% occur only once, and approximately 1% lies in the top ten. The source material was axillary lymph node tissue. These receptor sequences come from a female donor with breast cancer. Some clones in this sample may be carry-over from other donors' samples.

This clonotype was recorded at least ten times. CDR3 DNA: TGTGCCAGCAGCCTTACGGTCGGGGGAGGAAACACCATATATTTT. Its translation: CASSLTVGGGNTIYF. This sequence joins TRBV7-9 and TRBJ1-3, with TRBD1 as a possible D gene (5 bases). This CDR3 comprises 15 residues. V lost 5 bases and J 4 bases, leaving 15 bases between the germline ends. Germline assignment: CDR1 SEHNR and CDR2 FQNEAQ (reference sequence).

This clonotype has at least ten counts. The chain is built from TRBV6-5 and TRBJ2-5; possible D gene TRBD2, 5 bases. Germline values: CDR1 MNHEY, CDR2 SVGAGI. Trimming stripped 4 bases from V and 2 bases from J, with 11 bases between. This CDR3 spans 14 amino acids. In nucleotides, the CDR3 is TGTGCCAGCAGTTTCCAGCGGAATCAAGAGACCCAGTACTTC. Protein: CASSFQRNQETQYF.

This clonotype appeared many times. In DNA, the CDR3 is TGTGCCAGCAGTCCCTCGGCAGATACGCAGTATTTT. This codes for CASSPSADTQYF. The chain recombines TRBV6-6 with TRBJ2-3, with D uncertain. Germline V lookup: CDR1 MNHNY, CDR2 SVGAGI (reference sequence). The V end was cut by 5 bases, the J end by 4 bases, with 7 bases between. The CDR3 runs to 12 residues.

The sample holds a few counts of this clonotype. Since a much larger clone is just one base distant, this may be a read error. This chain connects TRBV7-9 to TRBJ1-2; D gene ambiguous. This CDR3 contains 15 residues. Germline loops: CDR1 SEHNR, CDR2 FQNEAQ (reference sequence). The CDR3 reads CASSLVGGSGYGYPF. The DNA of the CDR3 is TGTGCCAGCAGCTTGGTGGGAGGTTCGGGCTATGGCTACCCCTTC.

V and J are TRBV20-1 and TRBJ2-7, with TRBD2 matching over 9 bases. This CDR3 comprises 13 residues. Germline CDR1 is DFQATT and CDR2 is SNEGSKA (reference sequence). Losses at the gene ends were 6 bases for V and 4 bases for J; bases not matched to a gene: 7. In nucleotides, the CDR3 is TGCAGTGCGATTAGCGGGAGAGGATACGAGCAGTACTTC. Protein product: CSAISGRGYEQYF.

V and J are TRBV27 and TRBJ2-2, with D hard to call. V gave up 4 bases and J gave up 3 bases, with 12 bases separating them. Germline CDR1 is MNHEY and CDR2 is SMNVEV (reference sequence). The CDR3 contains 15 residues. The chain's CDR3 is CASSSFSTHTGELFF. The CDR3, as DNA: TGTGCCAGCAGTTCATTTTCGACCCACACCGGGGAGCTGTTTTTT.

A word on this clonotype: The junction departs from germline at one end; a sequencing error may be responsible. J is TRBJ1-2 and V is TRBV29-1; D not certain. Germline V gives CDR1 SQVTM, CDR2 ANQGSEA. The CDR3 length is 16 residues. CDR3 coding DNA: TGCAGCGTGGCTGGACTAGCGGGAGGGCCGGGAGATGGCTATACCTTC. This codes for CSVAGLAGGPGDGYTF.

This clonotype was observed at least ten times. The CDR3 loop is CSARESGVYGYTF. CDR3 coding DNA: TGCAGTGCTAGAGAGTCCGGGGTCTATGGCTACACCTTC. This rearrangement joins TRBV20-1 to TRBJ1-2; D is uncertain. Deletions cut 0 bases from V and 4 bases from J, with 9 bases between. The CDR3 spans 13 residues. Germline assignment: CDR1 DFQATT and CDR2 SNEGSKA (reference sequence).

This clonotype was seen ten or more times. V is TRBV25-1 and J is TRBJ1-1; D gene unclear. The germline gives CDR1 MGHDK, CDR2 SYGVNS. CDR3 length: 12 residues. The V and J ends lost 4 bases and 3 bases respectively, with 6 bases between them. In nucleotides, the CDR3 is TGTGCCAGCAGTGGTGGTGACACTGAAGCTTTCTTT. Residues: CASSGGDTEAFF.

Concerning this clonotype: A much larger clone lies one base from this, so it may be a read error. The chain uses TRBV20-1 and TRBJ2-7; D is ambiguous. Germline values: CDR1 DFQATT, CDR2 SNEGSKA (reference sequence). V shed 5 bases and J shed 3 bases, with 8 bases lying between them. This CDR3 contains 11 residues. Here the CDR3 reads CSALTHYEQYF. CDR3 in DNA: TGCAGTGCTTTAACGCACTACGAGCAGTACTTC.

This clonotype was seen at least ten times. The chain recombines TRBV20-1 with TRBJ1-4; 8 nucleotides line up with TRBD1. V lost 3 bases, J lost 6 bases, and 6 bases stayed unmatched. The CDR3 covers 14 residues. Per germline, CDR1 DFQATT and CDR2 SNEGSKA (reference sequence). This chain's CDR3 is CSASYPGGDEKLFF. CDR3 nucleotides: TGCAGTGCTAGTTACCCAGGGGGCGATGAAAAACTGTTTTTT.

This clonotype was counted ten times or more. The CDR3 sequence is CASSNKRSVAENYNEQFF. DNA of the CDR3: TGTGCCAGCAGCAACAAACGGTCCGTAGCGGAAAACTACAATGAGCAGTTCTTC. The chain is built from TRBV7-3 and TRBJ2-1; D may be TRBD2 (6 bases). The germline gives CDR1 SGHTA, CDR2 FQGTGA. The CDR3 loop spans 18 amino acids. Between the trimmed V and J ends, which lost 5 bases and 3 bases, there was a span of 23 bases.

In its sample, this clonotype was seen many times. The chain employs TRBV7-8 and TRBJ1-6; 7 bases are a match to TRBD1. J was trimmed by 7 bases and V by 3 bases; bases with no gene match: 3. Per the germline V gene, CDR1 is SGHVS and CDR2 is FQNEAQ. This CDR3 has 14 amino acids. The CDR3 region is CASSFTGVNSPLHF. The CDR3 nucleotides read TGTGCCAGCAGCTTCACAGGGGTAAATTCACCCCTCCACTTT.

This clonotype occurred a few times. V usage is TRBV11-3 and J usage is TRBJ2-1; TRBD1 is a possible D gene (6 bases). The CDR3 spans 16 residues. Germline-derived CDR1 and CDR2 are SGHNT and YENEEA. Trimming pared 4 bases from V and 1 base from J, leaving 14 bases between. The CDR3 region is CASSSGVGGSYNEQFF. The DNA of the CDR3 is TGTGCCAGCAGCTCAGGGGTAGGGGGATCCTACAATGAGCAGTTCTTC. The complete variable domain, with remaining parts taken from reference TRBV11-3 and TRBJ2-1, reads EAGVVQSPRYKIIEKKQPVAFWCNPISGHNTLYWYLQNLGQGPELLIRYENEEAVDDSQLPKDRFSAERLKGVDSTLKIQPAELGDSAVYLCASSSGVGGSYNEQFFGPGTRLTVL.

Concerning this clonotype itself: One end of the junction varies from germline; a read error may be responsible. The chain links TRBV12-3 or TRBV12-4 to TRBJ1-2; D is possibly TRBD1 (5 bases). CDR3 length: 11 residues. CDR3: CASSSGYGYAF. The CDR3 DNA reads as TGTGCCAGCAGTTCAGGGTATGGCTACGCCTTC.

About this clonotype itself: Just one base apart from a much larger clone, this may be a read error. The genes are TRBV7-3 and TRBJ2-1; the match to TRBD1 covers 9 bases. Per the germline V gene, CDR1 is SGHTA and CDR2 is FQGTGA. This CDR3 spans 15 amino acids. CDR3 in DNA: TGTGCCAGCAGGTCCCGGGACAGGGTATTGGGTGAGCAGCTCTTC. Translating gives CASRSRDRVLGEQLF.

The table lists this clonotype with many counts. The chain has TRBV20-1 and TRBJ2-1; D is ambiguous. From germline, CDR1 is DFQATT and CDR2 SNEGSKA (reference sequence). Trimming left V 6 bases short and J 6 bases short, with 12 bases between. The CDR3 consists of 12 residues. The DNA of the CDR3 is TGCAGTGCCATAAGAAGCTCCAATGAGCAGTTCTTC. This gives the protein CSAIRSSNEQFF.

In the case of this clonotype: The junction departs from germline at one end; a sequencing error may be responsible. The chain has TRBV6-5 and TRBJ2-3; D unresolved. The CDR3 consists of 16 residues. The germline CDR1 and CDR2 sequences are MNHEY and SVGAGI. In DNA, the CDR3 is TGTGCCAGCAGTCACTCGTCCTACCCCGTCGGTAATACGCAGTATTTT. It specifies CASSHSSYPVGNTQYF.

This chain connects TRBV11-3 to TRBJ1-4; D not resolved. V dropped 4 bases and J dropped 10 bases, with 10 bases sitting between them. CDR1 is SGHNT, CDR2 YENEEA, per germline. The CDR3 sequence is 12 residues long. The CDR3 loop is CASSYYKGKLFF. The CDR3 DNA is TGTGCCAGCAGCTACTACAAGGGAAAACTGTTTTTT.

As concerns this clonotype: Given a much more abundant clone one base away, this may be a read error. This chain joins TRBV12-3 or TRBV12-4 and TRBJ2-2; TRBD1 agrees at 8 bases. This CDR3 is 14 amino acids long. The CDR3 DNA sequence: TGTGCCAGCAGCCAGGACAGGGCGGACCGGGAGCTGGTTTTT. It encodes CASSQDRADRELVF.

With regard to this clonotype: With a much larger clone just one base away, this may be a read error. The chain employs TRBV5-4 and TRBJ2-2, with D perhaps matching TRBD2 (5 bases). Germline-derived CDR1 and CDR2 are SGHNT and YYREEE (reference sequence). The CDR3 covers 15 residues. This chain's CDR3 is CASSLGHRNAGEPFF. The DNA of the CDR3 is TGTGCCAGCAGCTTGGGTCATCGAAACGCCGGGGAGCCGTTTTTT.

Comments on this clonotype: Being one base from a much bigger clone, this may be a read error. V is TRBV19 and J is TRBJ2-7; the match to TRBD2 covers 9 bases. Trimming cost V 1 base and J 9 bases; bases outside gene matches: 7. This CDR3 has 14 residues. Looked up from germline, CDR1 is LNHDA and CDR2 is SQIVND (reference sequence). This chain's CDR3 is CASSIGGTSHGQYF. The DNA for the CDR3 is TGTGCCAGTAGTATAGGCGGGACTAGCCACGGGCAGTACTTC.

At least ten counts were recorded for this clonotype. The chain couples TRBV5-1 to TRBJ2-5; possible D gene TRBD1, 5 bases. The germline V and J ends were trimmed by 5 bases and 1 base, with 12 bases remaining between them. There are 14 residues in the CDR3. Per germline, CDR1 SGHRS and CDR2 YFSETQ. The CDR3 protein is CASRTQTAQETQYF. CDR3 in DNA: TGCGCCAGCAGGACCCAGACAGCCCAAGAGACCCAGTACTTC.

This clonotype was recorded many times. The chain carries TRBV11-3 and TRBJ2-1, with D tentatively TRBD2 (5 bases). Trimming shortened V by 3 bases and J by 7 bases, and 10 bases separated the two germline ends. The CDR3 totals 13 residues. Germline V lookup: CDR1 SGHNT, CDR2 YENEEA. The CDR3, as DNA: TGTGCCAGCAGCTTCGGAGGAAGTAATGAGCAGTTCTTC. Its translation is CASSFGGSNEQFF.

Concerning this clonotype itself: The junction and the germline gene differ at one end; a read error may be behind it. The CDR3 DNA follows: TGCGCCAGCAGCCAAGAGTGGGCAGCAGTATACGAGCGGGACTTC. It translates to CASSQEWAAVYERDF. V gene TRBV4-1 combines with J gene TRBJ2-7; D is possibly TRBD2 (6 bases). The CDR3 consists of 15 residues. Germline assignment: CDR1 MGHRA and CDR2 YSYEKL.

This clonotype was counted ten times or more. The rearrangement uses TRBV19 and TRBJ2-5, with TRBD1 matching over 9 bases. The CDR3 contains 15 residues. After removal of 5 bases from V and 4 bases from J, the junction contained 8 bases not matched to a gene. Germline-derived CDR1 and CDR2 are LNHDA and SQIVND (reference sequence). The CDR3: CASSPGTGWGETQYF. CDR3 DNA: TGTGCCAGTAGTCCCGGGACAGGGTGGGGAGAGACCCAGTACTTC.